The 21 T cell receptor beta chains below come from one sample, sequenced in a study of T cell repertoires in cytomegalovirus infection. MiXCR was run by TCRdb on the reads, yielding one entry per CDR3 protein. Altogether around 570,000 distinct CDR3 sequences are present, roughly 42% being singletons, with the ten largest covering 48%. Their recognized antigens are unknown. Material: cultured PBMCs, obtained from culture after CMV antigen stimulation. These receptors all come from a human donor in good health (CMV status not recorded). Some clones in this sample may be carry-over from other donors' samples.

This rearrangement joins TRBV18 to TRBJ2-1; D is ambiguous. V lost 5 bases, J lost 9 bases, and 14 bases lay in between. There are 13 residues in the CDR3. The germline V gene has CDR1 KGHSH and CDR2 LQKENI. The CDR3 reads CASSSYWNGEQFF. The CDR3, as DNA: TGTGCCAGCTCATCCTACTGGAACGGTGAGCAGTTCTTC.

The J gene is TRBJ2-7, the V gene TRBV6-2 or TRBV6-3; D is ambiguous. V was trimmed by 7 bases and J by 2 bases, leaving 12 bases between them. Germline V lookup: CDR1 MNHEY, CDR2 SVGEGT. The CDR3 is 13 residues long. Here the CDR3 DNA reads TGTGCCAGCACCCCACGGGTAGCCTACGAGCAGTACTTC. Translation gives CASTPRVAYEQYF.

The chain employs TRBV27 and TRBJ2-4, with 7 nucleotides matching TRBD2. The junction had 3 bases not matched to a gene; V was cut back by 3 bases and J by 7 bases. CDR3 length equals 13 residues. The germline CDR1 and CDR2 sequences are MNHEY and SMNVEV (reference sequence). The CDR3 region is CASSLGEGNIQYF. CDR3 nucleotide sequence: TGTGCCAGCAGTTTGGGGGAGGGGAACATTCAGTACTTC.

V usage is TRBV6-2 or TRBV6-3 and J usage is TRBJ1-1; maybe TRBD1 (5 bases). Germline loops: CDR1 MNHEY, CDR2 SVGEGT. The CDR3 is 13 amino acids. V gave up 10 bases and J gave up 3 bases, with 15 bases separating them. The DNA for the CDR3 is TGTGCCATGACCCGGGGGTTGGACACTGAAGCTTTCTTT. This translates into CAMTRGLDTEAFF.

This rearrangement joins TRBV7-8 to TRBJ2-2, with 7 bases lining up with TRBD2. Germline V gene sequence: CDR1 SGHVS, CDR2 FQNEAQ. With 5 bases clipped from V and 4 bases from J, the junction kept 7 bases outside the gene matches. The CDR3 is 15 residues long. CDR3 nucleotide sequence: TGTGCCAGCAGCCCGACCGGCGGGAGCACCGGGGAGCTGTTTTTT. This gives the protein CASSPTGGSTGELFF.

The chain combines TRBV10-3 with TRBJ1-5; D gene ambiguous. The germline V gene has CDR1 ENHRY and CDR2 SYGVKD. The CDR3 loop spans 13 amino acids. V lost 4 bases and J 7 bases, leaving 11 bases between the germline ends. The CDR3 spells CAISGPGEQPQHF. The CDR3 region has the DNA TGTGCCATCAGTGGCCCAGGAGAGCAGCCCCAGCATTTT.

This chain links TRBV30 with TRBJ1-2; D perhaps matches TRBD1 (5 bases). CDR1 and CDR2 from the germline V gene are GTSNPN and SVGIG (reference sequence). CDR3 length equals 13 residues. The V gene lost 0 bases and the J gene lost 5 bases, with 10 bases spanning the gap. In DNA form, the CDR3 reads TGTGCCTGGAGTGTACCAGGGTTTTATGGCTACACCTTC. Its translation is CAWSVPGFYGYTF. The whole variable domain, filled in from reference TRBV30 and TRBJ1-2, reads SQTIHQWPATLVQPVGSPLSLECTVEGTSNPNLYWYRQAAGRGLQLLFYSVGIGQISSEVPQNLSASRPQDRQFILSSKKLLLSDSGFYLCAWSVPGFYGYTFGSGTRLTVV.

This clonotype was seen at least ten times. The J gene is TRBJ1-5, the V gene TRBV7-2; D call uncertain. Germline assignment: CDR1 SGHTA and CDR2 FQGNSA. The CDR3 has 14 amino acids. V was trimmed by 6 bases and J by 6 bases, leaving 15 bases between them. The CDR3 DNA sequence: TGTGCCAGCAGTTATTGGCCGTCGGGTCAGCCCCAGCATTTT. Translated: CASSYWPSGQPQHF.

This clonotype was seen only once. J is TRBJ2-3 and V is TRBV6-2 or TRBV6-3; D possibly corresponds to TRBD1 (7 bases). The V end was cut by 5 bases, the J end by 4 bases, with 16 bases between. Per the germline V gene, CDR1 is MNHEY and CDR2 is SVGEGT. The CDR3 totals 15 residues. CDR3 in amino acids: CASSALQGRPDTQYF. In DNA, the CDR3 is TGTGCCAGCAGTGCTCTACAGGGGAGGCCAGATACGCAGTATTTT.

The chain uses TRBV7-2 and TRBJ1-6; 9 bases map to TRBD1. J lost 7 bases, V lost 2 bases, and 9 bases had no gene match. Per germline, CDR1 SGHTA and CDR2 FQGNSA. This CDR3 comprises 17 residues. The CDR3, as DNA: TGTGCCAGCAGCTTAAGGGCGTCTGGGACAGGGAATTCACCCCTCCACTTT. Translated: CASSLRASGTGNSPLHF.

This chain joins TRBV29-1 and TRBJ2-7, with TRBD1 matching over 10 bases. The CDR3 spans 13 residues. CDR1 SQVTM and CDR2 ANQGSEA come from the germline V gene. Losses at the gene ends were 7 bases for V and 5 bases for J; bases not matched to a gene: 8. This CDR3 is CSARRDRGDEQYF. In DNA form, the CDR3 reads TGCAGCGCCCGCCGGGACAGGGGCGACGAGCAGTACTTC.

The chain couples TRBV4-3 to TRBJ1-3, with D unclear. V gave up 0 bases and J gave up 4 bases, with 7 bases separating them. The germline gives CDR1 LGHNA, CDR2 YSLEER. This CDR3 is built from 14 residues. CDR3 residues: CASSQEPEGNTIYF. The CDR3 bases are TGCGCCAGCAGCCAAGAGCCGGAAGGAAACACCATATATTTT.

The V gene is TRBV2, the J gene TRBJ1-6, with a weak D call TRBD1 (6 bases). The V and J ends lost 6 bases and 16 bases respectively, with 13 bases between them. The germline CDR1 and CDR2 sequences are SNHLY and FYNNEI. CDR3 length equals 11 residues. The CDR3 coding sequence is TGTGCCAGCAGCTCCCGGGACAAGCTCCACTTT. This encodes CASSSRDKLHF. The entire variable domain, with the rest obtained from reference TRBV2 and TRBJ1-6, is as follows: EPEVTQTPSHQVTQMGQEVILRCVPISNHLYFYWYRQILGQKVEFLVSFYNNEISEKSEIFDDQFSVERPDGSNFTLKIRSTKLEDSAMYFCASSSRDKLHFGNGTRLTVT.

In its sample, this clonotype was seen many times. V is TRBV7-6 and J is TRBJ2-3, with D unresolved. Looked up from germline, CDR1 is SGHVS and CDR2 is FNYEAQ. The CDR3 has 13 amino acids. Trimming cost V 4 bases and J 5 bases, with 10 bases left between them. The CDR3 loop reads CASSSVLGDTQYF. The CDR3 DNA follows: TGTGCCAGCAGCTCGGTTCTAGGAGATACGCAGTATTTT.

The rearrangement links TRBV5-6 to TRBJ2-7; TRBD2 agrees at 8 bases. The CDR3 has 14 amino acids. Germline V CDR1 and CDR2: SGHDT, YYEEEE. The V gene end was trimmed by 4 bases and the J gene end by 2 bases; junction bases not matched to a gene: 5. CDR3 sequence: CASSPGGATYEQYF. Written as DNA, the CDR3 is TGTGCCAGCAGCCCCGGGGGGGCCACCTACGAGCAGTACTTC. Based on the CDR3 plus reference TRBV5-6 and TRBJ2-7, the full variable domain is DAGVTQSPTHLIKTRGQQVTLRCSPKSGHDTVSWYQQALGQGPQFIFQYYEEEERQRGNFPDRFSGHQFPNYSSELNVNALLLGDSALYLCASSPGGATYEQYFGPGTRLTVT.

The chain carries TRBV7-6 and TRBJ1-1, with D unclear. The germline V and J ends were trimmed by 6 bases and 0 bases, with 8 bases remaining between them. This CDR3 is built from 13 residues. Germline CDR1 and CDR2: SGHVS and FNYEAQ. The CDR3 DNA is TGTGCCAGCAGGTTCTCCGTGAACACTGAAGCTTTCTTT. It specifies CASRFSVNTEAFF. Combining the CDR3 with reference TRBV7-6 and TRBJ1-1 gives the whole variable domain GAGVSQSPRYKVTKRGQDVALRCDPISGHVSLYWYRQALGQGPEFLTYFNYEAQQDKSGLPNDRFSAERPEGSISTLTIQRTEQRDSAMYRCASRFSVNTEAFFGQGTRLTVV.

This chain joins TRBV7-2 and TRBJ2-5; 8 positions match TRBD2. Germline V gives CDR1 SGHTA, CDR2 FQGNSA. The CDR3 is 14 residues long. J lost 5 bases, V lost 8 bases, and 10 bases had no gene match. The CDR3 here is CASGRGSGSETQYF. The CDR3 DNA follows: TGTGCCAGCGGAAGGGGAAGCGGGAGTGAGACCCAGTACTTC.

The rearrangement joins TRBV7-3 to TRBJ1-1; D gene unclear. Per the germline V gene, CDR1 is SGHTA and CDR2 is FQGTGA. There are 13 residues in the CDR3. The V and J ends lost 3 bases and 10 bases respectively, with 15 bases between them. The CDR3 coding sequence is TGTGCCAGCAGCTTGTTTTCCGGGATAGGAGCTTTCTTT. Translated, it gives CASSLFSGIGAFF.

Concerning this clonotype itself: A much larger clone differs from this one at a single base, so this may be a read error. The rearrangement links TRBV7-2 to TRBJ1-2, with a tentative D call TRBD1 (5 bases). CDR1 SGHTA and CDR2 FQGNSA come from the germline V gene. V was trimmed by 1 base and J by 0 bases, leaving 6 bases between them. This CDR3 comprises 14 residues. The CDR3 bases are TGTGCCAGCAGCTTAGTGACAGCTAACTATGGCTACACCTTC. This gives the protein CASSLVTANYGYTF.

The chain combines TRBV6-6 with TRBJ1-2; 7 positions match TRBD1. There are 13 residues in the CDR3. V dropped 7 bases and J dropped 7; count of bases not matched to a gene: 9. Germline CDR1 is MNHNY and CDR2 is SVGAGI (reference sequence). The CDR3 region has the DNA TGTGCCAGCACCTATGGACAGGTAGTTGGCTACACCTTC. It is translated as CASTYGQVVGYTF.

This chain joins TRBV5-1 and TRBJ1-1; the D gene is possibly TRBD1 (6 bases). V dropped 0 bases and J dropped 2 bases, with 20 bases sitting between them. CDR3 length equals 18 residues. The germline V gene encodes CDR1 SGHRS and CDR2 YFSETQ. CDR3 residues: CASSLASPGGQYNTEAFF. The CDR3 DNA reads TGCGCCAGCAGCTTGGCTTCCCCCGGGGGGCAGTACAACACTGAAGCTTTCTTT.